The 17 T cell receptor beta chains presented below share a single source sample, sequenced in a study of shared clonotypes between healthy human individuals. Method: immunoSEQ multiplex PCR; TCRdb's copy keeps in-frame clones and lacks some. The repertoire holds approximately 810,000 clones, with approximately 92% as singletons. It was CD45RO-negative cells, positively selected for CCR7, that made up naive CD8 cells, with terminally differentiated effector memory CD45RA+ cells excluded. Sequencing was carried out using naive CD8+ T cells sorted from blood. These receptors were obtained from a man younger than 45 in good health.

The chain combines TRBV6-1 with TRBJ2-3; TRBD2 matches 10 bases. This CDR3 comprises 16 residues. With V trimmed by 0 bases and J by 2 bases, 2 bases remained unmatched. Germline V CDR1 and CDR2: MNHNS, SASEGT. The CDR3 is CASSEAGTSDTDTQYF. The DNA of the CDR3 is TGTGCCAGCAGTGAAGCCGGGACTAGCGACACAGATACGCAGTATTTT.

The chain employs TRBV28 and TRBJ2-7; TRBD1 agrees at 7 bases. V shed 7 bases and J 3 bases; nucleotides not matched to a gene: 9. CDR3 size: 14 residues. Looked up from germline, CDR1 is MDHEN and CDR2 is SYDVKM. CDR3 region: CASTTGALVYEQYF. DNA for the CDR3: TGTGCCAGCACAACAGGGGCCCTGGTCTACGAGCAGTACTTC.

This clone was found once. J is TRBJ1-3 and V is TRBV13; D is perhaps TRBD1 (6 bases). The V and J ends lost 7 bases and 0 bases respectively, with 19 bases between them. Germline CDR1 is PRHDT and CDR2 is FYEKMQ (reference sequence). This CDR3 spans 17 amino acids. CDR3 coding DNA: TGTGCCAGCACCCTTTCCGGGGGGGCTTTCTCTGGAAACACCATATATTTT. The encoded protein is CASTLSGGAFSGNTIYF.

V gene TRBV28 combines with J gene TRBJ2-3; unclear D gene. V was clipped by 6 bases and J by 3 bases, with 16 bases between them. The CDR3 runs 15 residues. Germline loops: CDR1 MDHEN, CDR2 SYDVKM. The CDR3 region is CASRKSVSGTDTQYF. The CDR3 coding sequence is TGTGCCAGCAGAAAAAGCGTGTCTGGGACAGATACGCAGTATTTT.

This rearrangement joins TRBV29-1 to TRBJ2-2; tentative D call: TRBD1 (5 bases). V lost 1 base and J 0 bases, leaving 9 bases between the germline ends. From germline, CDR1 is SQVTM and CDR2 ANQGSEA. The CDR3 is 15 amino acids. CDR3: CSVEGGRANTGELFF. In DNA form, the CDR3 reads TGCAGCGTTGAAGGCGGCAGGGCGAACACCGGGGAGCTGTTTTTT.

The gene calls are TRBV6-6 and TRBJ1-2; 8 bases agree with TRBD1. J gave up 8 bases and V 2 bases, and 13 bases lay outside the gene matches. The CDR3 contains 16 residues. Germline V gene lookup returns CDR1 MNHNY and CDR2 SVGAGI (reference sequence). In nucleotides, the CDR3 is TGTGCCAGCAGTTACCCGACAGGGGAAGGGGTCTGGGGCTACACCTTC. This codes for CASSYPTGEGVWGYTF.

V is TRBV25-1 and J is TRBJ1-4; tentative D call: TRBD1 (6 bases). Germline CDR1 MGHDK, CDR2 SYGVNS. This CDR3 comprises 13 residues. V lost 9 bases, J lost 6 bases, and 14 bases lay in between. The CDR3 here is CASSGDWDEKLFF. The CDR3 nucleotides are TGTGCCAGTTCAGGGGATTGGGATGAAAAACTGTTTTTT. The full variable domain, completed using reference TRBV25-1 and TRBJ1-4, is EADIYQTPRYLVIGTGKKITLECSQTMGHDKMYWYQQDPGMELHLIHYSYGVNSTEKGDLSSESTVSRIRTEHFPLTLESARPSHTSQYLCASSGDWDEKLFFGSGTQLSVL.

CDR3 DNA sequence: TGTGCCACCGGGACAGGCGCCTACGAGCAGTACTTC. Translated, it gives CATGTGAYEQYF. V usage is TRBV6-6 and J usage is TRBJ2-7, with 8 bases matching TRBD1. V was pared by 10 bases and J by 2 bases, with 4 bases of the junction left unmatched. There are 12 residues in the CDR3. Germline V gene lookup returns CDR1 MNHNY and CDR2 SVGAGI (reference sequence).

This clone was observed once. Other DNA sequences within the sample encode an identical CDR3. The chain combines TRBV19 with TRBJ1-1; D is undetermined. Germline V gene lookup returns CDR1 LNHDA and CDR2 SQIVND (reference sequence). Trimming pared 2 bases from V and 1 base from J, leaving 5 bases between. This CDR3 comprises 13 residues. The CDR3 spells CASSINKNTEAFF. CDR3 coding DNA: TGTGCCAGTAGTATAAACAAGAACACTGAAGCTTTCTTT.

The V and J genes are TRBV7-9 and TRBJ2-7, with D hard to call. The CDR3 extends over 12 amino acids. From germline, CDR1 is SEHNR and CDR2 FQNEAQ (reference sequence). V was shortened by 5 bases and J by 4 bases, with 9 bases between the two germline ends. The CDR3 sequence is CASSKTLYEQYF. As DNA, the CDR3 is TGTGCCAGCAGCAAGACCCTTTACGAGCAGTACTTC.

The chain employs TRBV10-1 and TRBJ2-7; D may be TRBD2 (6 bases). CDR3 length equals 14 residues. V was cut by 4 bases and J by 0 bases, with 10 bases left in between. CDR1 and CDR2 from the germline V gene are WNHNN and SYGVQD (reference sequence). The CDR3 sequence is CASSGVADSYEQYF. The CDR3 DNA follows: TGCGCCAGCAGTGGGGTAGCGGACTCCTACGAGCAGTACTTC.

The CDR3 bases are TGTGCCAGCAGTGAACAGGAACTCTCTGGAAACACCATATATTTT. Its protein is CASSEQELSGNTIYF. The chain has TRBV6-1 and TRBJ1-3; no clear D gene. Deletions cut 2 bases from V and 0 bases from J, with 8 bases between. The CDR3 has 15 residues. Germline-derived CDR1 and CDR2 are MNHNS and SASEGT.

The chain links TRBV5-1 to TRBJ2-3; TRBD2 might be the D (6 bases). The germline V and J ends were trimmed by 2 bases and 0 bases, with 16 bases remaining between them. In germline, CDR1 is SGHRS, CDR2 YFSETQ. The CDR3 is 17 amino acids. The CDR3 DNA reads TGCGCCAGCAGCTTTAAAATTAGCGGCAGTAGCACAGATACGCAGTATTTT. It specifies CASSFKISGSSTDTQYF.

DNA of the CDR3: TGTGCCAGCAGCTTAAACGGGGGCTCCTACAATGAGCAGTTCTTC. This gives the protein CASSLNGGSYNEQFF. The chain couples TRBV7-2 to TRBJ2-1; D may be TRBD2 (6 bases). Trimming stripped 2 bases from V and 0 bases from J, with 8 bases between. This CDR3 comprises 15 residues. CDR1 is SGHTA and CDR2 is FQGNSA in the germline V gene.

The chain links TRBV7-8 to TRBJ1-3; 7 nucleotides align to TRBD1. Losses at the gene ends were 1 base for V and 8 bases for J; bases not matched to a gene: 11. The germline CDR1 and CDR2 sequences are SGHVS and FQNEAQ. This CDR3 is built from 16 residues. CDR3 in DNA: TGTGCCAGCAGCTTAGGGACAGGAATAATGGGGGACACCATATATTTT. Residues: CASSLGTGIMGDTIYF. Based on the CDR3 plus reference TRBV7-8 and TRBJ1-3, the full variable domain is GAGVSQSPRYKVAKRGQDVALRCDPISGHVSLFWYQQALGQGPEFLTYFQNEAQLDKSGLPSDRFFAERPEGSVSTLKIQRTQQEDSAVYLCASSLGTGIMGDTIYFGEGSWLTVV.

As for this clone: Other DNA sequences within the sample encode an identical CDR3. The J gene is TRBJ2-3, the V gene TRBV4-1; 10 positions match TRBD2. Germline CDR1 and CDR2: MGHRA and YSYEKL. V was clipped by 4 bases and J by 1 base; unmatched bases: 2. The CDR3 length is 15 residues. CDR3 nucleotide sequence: TGCGCCAGCAGCCCTAGCGGGAGAGGCACAGATACGCAGTATTTT. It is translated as CASSPSGRGTDTQYF.

The CDR3 region has the DNA TGTGCCAGCAGCTTGATCGGGCTAGCGGCCGCTGGGGAGCTGTTTTTT. This sequence encodes CASSLIGLAAAGELFF. This chain links TRBV5-5 with TRBJ2-2; 7 bases align to TRBD2. The V and J ends lost 1 base and 8 bases, in that order; junction bases with no gene match: 11. CDR1 is SGHKS and CDR2 is YYEKEE in the germline V gene (reference sequence). The CDR3 totals 16 residues.